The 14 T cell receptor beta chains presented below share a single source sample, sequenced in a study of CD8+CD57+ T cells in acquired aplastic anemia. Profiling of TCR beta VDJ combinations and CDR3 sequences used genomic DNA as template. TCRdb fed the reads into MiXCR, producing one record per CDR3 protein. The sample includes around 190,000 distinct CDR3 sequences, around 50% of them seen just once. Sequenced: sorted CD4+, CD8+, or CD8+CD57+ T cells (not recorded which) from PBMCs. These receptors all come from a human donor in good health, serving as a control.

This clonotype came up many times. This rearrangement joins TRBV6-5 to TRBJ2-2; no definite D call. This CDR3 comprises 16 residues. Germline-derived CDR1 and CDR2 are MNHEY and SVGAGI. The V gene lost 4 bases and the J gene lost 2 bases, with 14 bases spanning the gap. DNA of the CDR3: TGTGCCAGCAGTTCGATAGGGAACAAAAACACCGGGGAGCTGTTTTTT. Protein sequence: CASSSIGNKNTGELFF.

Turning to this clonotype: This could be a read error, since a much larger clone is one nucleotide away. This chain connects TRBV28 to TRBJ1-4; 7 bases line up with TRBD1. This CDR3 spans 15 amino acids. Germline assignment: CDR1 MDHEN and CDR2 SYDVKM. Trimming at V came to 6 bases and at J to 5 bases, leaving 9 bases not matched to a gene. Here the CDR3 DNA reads TGTGCCAGCAGCTTCCTCGGCAGGGGGAATGAAAAACTGTTTTTT. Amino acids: CASSFLGRGNEKLFF.

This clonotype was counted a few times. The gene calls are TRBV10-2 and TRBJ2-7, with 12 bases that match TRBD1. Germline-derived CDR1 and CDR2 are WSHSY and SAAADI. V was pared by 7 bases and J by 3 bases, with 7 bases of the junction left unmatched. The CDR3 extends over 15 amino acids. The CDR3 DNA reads TGCGCCAGCAACACCGGGACAGGGGGCTACTACGAGCAGTACTTC. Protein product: CASNTGTGGYYEQYF.

In DNA, the CDR3 is TGTGCCAGCAGGGGGGACAGCAATCAGCCCCAGCATTTT. Protein: CASRGDSNQPQHF. The chain links TRBV2 to TRBJ1-5; D is perhaps TRBD1 (5 bases). This CDR3 region has 13 residues. The ends were cut back, 6 bases at V and 1 base at J, with 7 bases in the middle. Looked up from germline, CDR1 is SNHLY and CDR2 is FYNNEI.

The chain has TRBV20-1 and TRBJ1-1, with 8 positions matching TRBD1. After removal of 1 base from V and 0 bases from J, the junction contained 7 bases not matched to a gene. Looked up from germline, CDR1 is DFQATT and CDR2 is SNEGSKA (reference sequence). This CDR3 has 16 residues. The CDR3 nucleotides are TGCAGTGCTAGAGGGCAGGGGGCCGGTTTGAACACTGAAGCTTTCTTT. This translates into CSARGQGAGLNTEAFF.

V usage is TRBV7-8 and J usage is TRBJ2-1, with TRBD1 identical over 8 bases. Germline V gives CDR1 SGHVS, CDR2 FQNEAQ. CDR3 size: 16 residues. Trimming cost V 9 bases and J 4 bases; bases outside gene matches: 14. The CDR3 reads CASSEGTGEPYNEQFF. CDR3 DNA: TGTGCCAGTAGTGAAGGGACAGGAGAACCATACAATGAGCAGTTCTTC.

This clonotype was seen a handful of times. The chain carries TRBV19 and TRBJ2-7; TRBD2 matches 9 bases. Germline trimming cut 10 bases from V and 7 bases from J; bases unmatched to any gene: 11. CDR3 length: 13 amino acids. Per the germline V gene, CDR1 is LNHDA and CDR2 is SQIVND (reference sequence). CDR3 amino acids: CATGAGGLEEQYF. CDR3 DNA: TGTGCCACAGGGGCGGGAGGGCTAGAAGAGCAGTACTTC.

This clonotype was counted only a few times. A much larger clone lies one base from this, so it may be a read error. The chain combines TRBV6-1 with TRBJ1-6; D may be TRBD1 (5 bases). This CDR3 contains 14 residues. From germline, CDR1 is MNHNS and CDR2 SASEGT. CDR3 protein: CASSVNRGNPPLHF. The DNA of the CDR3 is TGTGCCAGCAGTGTCAATAGGGGTAATCCACCCCTCCACTTT.

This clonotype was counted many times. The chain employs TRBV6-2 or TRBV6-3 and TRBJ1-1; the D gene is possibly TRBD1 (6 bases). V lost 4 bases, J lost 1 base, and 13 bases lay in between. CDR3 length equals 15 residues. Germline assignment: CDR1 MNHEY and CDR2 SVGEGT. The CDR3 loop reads CASSSRGGANTEAFF. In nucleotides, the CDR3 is TGTGCCAGCAGTTCCAGGGGAGGGGCGAACACTGAAGCTTTCTTT.

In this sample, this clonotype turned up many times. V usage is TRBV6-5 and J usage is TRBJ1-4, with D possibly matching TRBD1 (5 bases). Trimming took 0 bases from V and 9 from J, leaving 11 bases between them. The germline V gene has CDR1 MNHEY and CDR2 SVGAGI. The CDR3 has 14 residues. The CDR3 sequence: CASSYSGTLKKLFF. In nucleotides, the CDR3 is TGTGCCAGCAGTTACTCCGGGACTTTGAAAAAACTGTTTTTT.

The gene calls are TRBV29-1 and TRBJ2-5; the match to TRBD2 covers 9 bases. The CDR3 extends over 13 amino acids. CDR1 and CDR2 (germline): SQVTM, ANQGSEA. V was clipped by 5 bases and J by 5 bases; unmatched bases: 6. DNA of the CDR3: TGCAGCGTTCAAGGGACTAGCAGGGAGACCCAGTACTTC. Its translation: CSVQGTSRETQYF.

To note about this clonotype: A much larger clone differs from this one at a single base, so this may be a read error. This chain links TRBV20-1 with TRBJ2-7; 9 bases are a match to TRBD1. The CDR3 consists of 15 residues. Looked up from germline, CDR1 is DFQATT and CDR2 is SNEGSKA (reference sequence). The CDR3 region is CSANSNRGQTYEQHF. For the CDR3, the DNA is TGCAGTGCCAATTCTAACAGGGGGCAGACCTACGAGCAGCACTTC.

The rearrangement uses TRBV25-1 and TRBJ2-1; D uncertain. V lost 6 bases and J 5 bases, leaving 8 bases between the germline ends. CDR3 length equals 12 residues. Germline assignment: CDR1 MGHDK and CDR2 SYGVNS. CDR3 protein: CASSLDNNEQFF. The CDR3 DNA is TGTGCCAGCAGCTTAGATAACAATGAGCAGTTCTTC. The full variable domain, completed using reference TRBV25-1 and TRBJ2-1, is EADIYQTPRYLVIGTGKKITLECSQTMGHDKMYWYQQDPGMELHLIHYSYGVNSTEKGDLSSESTVSRIRTEHFPLTLESARPSHTSQYLCASSLDNNEQFFGPGTRLTVL.

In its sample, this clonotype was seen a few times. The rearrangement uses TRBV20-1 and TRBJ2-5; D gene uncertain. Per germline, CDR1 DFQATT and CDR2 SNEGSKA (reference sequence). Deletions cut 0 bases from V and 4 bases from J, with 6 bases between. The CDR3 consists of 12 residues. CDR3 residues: CSARDIGETQYF. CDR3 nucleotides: TGCAGTGCTAGAGATATTGGAGAGACCCAGTACTTC.